Shown below are 17 T cell receptor beta chains from a single sample sequenced in a study of human T cells and chemical hapten exposure. The library attached unique molecular identifiers to individual cDNA molecules. TCRdb itself ran the reads through MiXCR, one entry per CDR3 protein. The sample has about 120,000 distinct CDR3 sequences; 8.5% to 9% are singletons. Whole blood, unfractionated, served as the material for total RNA extraction. Sequenced input: whole blood. The receptors derive from a human donor in good health. Some clones in this sample may be carry-over from other donors' samples.

The V call is TRBV11-2, the J call TRBJ2-5, with D possibly being TRBD1 (6 bases). This CDR3 is 16 amino acids long. Germline assignment: CDR1 SGHAT and CDR2 FQNNGV. With 0 bases removed from V and 2 bases from J, the gap between germline ends came to 13 bases. The CDR3 DNA reads TGTGCCAGCAGCTTAGAATGGTCTACAGGGCAAGAGACCCAGTACTTC. Translating it yields CASSLEWSTGQETQYF. Variable domain in full (rest from reference TRBV11-2 and TRBJ2-5): EAGVAQSPRYKIIEKRQSVAFWCNPISGHATLYWYQQILGQGPKLLIQFQNNGVVDDSQLPKDRFSAERLKGVDSTLKIQPAKLEDSAVYLCASSLEWSTGQETQYFGPGTRLLVL.

This clonotype was seen ten or more times. The genes are TRBV6-5 and TRBJ2-1; the D call may be TRBD1 or TRBD2 (5 bases each). CDR1 is MNHEY, CDR2 SVGAGI, per germline. V was pared by 4 bases and J by 9 bases, with 16 bases between. This CDR3 contains 14 residues. CDR3 in DNA: TGTGCCAGCAGTTTTTTTCAGGGTGCGGGTGAGCAGTTCTTC. Its translation: CASSFFQGAGEQFF.

This clonotype was recorded at least ten times. V usage is TRBV11-2 and J usage is TRBJ2-3; the D gene is possibly TRBD2 (6 bases). This CDR3 comprises 15 residues. The V end was cut by 3 bases, the J end by 3 bases, with 13 bases between. Germline V lookup: CDR1 SGHAT, CDR2 FQNNGV. The CDR3 protein is CASSFRGAGTDTQYF. The CDR3 DNA reads as TGTGCCAGCAGCTTTCGCGGGGCGGGGACAGATACGCAGTATTTT.

This clonotype was counted ten times or more. The chain uses TRBV4-3 and TRBJ1-4; 8 positions agree with TRBD1. V lost 4 bases and J lost 6; bases outside the gene matches: 4. This CDR3 spans 14 amino acids. The germline CDR1 and CDR2 sequences are LGHNA and YSLEER. CDR3 DNA: TGCGCCAGCAGCCTGGGACAGGCGGATGAAAAACTGTTTTTT. Amino acids: CASSLGQADEKLFF.

CDR3 loop: CASSGEMTDTQYF. The CDR3 coding sequence is TGTGCCAGCTCGGGGGAAATGACAGATACGCAGTATTTT. V and J are TRBV6-1 and TRBJ2-3; D is possibly TRBD2 (6 bases). CDR3 size: 13 residues. CDR1 is MNHNS, CDR2 SASEGT, per germline. V was trimmed by 8 bases and J by 3 bases, leaving 12 bases between them.

This clonotype was found a few times. J is TRBJ2-3 and V is TRBV29-1; 14 bases align to TRBD2. The CDR3 spans 14 residues. Unmatched junction bases numbered 4, after V lost 7 bases and J lost 4 bases. The V gene's germline CDR1 is SQVTM and CDR2 ANQGSEA. CDR3 sequence: CSGGTSGSADTQYF. For the CDR3, the DNA is TGCAGCGGTGGGACTAGCGGGAGCGCAGATACGCAGTATTTT.

In its sample, this clonotype was seen a few times. The rearrangement joins TRBV12-3 or TRBV12-4 to TRBJ2-1; D is tentatively TRBD1 or TRBD2 (6 bases each). The CDR3 runs to 12 residues. Trimming removed 7 bases at V and 7 bases at J, with 11 bases between. As DNA, the CDR3 is TGTGCCAGCAATGAAGGGGGGAATGAGCAGTTCTTC. Translation gives CASNEGGNEQFF.

At least ten counts were recorded for this clonotype. The chain uses TRBV7-9 and TRBJ2-1; TRBD2 matches 8 bases. Germline CDR1 reads SEHNR; CDR2 reads FQNEAQ (reference sequence). This CDR3 comprises 14 residues. The trim removed 5 bases at V and 6 bases at J, leaving 6 bases unmatched. Written as DNA, the CDR3 is TGTGCCAGCAGCGGCGGGCTAGCGGGCAATGAGCAGTTCTTC. This codes for CASSGGLAGNEQFF. The complete variable domain, with remaining parts taken from reference TRBV7-9 and TRBJ2-1, reads DTGVSQNPRHKITKRGQNVTFRCDPISEHNRLYWYRQTLGQGPEFLTYFQNEAQLEKSRLLSDRFSAERPKGSFSTLEIQRTEQGDSAMYLCASSGGLAGNEQFFGPGTRLTVL.

This clonotype was detected many times. The chain carries TRBV12-3 or TRBV12-4 and TRBJ2-1, with 10 bases that match TRBD2. With 7 bases clipped from V and 4 bases from J, the junction kept 7 bases outside the gene matches. This CDR3 spans 15 amino acids. CDR3 nucleotide sequence: TGTGCCAGCACCGCAAGCGGGAGGGGATACAATGAGCAGTTCTTC. Translating it yields CASTASGRGYNEQFF.

This clonotype was detected many times. V usage is TRBV10-2 and J usage is TRBJ2-1; D is ambiguous. Germline lookup yields CDR1 WSHSY and CDR2 SAAADI. Trimming left V 3 bases short and J 4 bases short, with 1 base between. The CDR3 spans 11 residues. For the CDR3, the DNA is TGCGCCAGCAGTGATTACAATGAGCAGTTCTTC. As protein: CASSDYNEQFF.

This clonotype occurred a few times. This chain uses TRBV14 with TRBJ1-2; tentative D call: TRBD1 (5 bases). The ends were cut back, 4 bases at V and 5 bases at J, with 14 bases in the middle. The CDR3 covers 14 residues. From germline, CDR1 is SGHDN and CDR2 FVKESK. The CDR3 sequence is CASSRGAPFYGYTF. For the CDR3, the DNA is TGTGCCAGCAGCCGTGGGGCGCCTTTTTATGGCTACACCTTC.

This clonotype was counted at least ten times. The rearrangement links TRBV20-1 to TRBJ1-1; D is ambiguous. The CDR3 has 18 amino acids. V lost 0 bases to trimming and J lost 0 bases, with 20 bases between them. Looked up from germline, CDR1 is DFQATT and CDR2 is SNEGSKA (reference sequence). The CDR3 region is CSARDPRGEKSMNTEAFF. DNA of the CDR3: TGCAGTGCTAGAGACCCACGTGGCGAAAAAAGTATGAACACTGAAGCTTTCTTT.

There are a few counts of this clonotype. The CDR3 DNA reads as TGTGCCATCAGTCAGGATAGCTATGGCTACACCTTC. Residues: CAISQDSYGYTF. The chain employs TRBV10-3 and TRBJ1-2, with D uncertain. This CDR3 contains 12 residues. The germline V and J ends were trimmed by 5 bases and 4 bases, with 8 bases remaining between them. Germline V CDR1 and CDR2: ENHRY, SYGVKD.

The V call is TRBV19, the J call TRBJ2-1, with D possibly matching TRBD2 (6 bases). The CDR3 has 16 residues. The V end was cut by 3 bases, the J end by 1 base, with 13 bases between. Germline CDR1 and CDR2: LNHDA and SQIVND (reference sequence). CDR3 bases: TGTGCCAGTAGTATTGACGTGGGGGGATCCTACAATGAGCAGTTCTTC. This encodes CASSIDVGGSYNEQFF.

This clonotype was counted only a few times. The chain links TRBV6-1 to TRBJ2-3, with no clear D. CDR1 is MNHNS and CDR2 is SASEGT in the germline V gene. Between the trimmed V and J ends, which lost 1 base and 2 bases, there was a span of 10 bases. The CDR3 has 15 amino acids. The CDR3 region has the DNA TGTGCCAGCAGTGAAGGCACCCGATCCACAGATACGCAGTATTTT. Encoded protein: CASSEGTRSTDTQYF.

At least ten counts were recorded for this clonotype. This chain joins TRBV23-1 and TRBJ2-7; weak D call: TRBD2 (7 bases). TRBV23-1 counts as an open reading frame of uncertain function. The CDR3 is 12 amino acids. V was pared by 8 bases and J by 6 bases, with 14 bases between. The CDR3 DNA follows: TGCGCCAGCCCGCGGGGGCAGGGCGAGCAGTACTTC. Its translation: CASPRGQGEQYF.

This clonotype was seen more than once but under ten times. The gene calls are TRBV7-2 and TRBJ2-1; TRBD1 or TRBD2 may be the D gene (5 bases each). There are 15 residues in the CDR3. Trimming pared 6 bases from V and 9 bases from J, leaving 21 bases between. The germline gives CDR1 SGHTA, CDR2 FQGNSA. CDR3 protein: CASRPTGTRAGEQFF. CDR3 DNA sequence: TGTGCCAGCAGACCCACCGGGACCCGGGCGGGTGAGCAGTTCTTC. Filled out from reference TRBV7-2 and TRBJ2-1, the complete variable domain reads GAGVSQSPSNKVTEKGKDVELRCDPISGHTALYWYRQSLGQGLEFLIYFQGNSAPDKSGLPSDRFSAERTGGSVSTLTIQRTQQEDSAVYLCASRPTGTRAGEQFFGPGTRLTVL.